This T cell receptor (beta chain) was observed in a study of cytotoxic CD8 clonotypes in ibrutinib-treated CLL. Study-level background: The patients comprised 10 to 12 relapsed/refractory and 15 treatment-naive cases, some 17 IGHV unmutated. Recorded responses included around 24 partial and 2 complete; following median around 68 months, roughly 15 stayed remitted and around twelve progressed. Study-wide results and limits: Measured clonality at baseline was greater than in age-matched healthy donors and tracked with circulating CD8+ T-cell counts.

A remark on this clone: The antigen is not known.

Germline V gene sequence: CDR1 SEHNR, CDR2 FQNEAQ (reference sequence). The CDR3 runs to 19 residues. V shed 0 bases and J 5 bases; nucleotides not matched to a gene: 13. Clones were sequenced by immunoSEQ multiplex PCR, and TCRdb holds only the in-frame ones, with some missing. The profile covers about 200,000 clones, with more than 65% appearing a single time and 5.9% taken by the ten largest. The sequence was obtained from a human donor with chronic lymphocytic leukemia. The chain combines TRBV7-9 with TRBJ2-3; 11 bases line up with TRBD2. The specimen was PBMCs, collected after 12 months of ibrutinib treatment. CDR3 sequence: CASSLARMGSGRALDTQYF. CDR3 DNA sequence: TGTGCCAGCAGCTTAGCGCGTATGGGTAGCGGGAGGGCCTTAGATACGCAGTATTTT.